This TCR beta chain originates from a study of T cells in Graves' hyperthyroidism and ophthalmopathy. At least ten counts were recorded for this clonotype. V was trimmed by 1 base and J by 2 bases, leaving 8 bases between them. Germline V gene data show CDR1 as SGHNT and CDR2 as YENEEA. CDR3 length: 14 amino acids. TCR beta CDR3 region amplification was performed from RNA transcripts. The TCR CDR3 was amplified in a first-round RT-PCR using the HTBI primer set. TCRdb independently ran MiXCR on the multiplex PCR reads; one entry per CDR3 protein. Of a few hundred thousand distinct CDR3 sequences in the sample, 15% to 19% were seen once.

The genes are TRBV11-3 and TRBJ2-5; D not resolved. Sequenced material: blood. This clonotype was sampled from a woman younger than 35 with Graves' hyperthyroidism. CDR3 sequence (DNA): TGTGCCAGCAGCTTAGGGTCCAGTCAAGAGACCCAGTACTTC. This sequence encodes CASSLGSSQETQYF.